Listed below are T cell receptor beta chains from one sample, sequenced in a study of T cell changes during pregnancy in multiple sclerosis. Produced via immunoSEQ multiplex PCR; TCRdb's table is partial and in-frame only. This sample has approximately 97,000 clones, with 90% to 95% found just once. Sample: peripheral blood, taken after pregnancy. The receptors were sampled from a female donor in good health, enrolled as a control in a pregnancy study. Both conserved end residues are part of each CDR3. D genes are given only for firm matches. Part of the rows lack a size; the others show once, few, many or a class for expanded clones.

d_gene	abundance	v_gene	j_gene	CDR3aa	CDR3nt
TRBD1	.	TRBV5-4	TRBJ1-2	CASSLDYDRGPYGYTF	TGTGCCAGCAGCTTGGATTACGACAGGGGGCCGTATGGCTACACCTTC
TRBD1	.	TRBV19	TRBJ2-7	CASSPTGGSVAYYEQYF	TGTGCCAGTAGCCCTACAGGGGGCTCCGTCGCCTACTACGAGCAGTACTTC
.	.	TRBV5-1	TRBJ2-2	CASSQTGELFF	TGCGCCAGCAGCCAGACCGGGGAGCTGTTTTTT
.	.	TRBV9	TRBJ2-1	CASSVEGGGAKNEQFF	TGTGCCAGCAGCGTAGAAGGCGGGGGCGCGAAGAATGAGCAGTTCTTC
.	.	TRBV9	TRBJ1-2	CASSENPQGGYTF	TGTGCCAGCAGCGAGAACCCCCAGGGAGGCTACACCTTC
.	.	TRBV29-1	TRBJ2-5	CSVLETGETQYF	TGCAGCGTTCTAGAAACAGGGGAGACCCAGTACTTC
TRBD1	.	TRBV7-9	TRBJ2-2	CASSRRQGPNTGELFF	TGTGCCAGCAGCCGGCGACAGGGGCCGAACACCGGGGAGCTGTTTTTT
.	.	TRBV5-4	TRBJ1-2	CASSTTGGGYTF	TGTGCCAGCAGTACTACCGGGGGAGGCTACACCTTC
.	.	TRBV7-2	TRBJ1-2	CASSPQGFGYTF	TGTGCCAGCAGCCCACAGGGTTTTGGCTACACCTTC
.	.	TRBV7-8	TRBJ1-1	CASSSTPGLGAFF	TGTGCCAGCAGCTCCACCCCAGGGCTCGGAGCTTTCTTT
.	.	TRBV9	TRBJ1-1	CASSVVRGGTEAFF	TGTGCCAGCAGCGTAGTGCGGGGGGGCACTGAAGCTTTCTTT
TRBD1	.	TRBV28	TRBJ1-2	CASRSPGTDGYTF	TGTGCCAGCAGGAGCCCCGGGACAGATGGCTACACCTTC
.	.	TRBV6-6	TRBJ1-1	CASSYSRGGNTEAFF	TGTGCCAGCAGTTACTCGAGGGGGGGGAACACTGAAGCTTTCTTT
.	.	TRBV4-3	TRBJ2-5	CASSQVYGGPQETQYF	TGCGCCAGCAGCCAAGTCTACGGGGGGCCCCAAGAGACCCAGTACTTC
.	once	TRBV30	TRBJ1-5	CAWNADINNQPQHF	TGTGCCTGGAACGCGGACATAAACAATCAGCCCCAGCATTTT
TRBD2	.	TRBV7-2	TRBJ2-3	CASADSGGAINTQYF	TGTGCCAGCGCAGACAGCGGGGGGGCTATAAATACGCAGTATTTT
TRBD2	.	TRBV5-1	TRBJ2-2	CASSLIASGGTGELFF	TGCGCCAGCAGCTTGATAGCTAGCGGGGGCACCGGGGAGCTGTTTTTT
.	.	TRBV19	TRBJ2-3	CASSIDNGGDTDTQYF	TGTGCCAGTAGTATAGATAACGGCGGGGACACAGATACGCAGTATTTT
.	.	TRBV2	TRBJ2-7	CASTTDSYEQYF	TGTGCCAGCACCACTGACTCCTACGAGCAGTACTTC
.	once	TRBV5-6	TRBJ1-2	CASSLARGEGSGHGYTF	TGTGCCAGCAGCTTGGCTCGCGGGGAGGGTTCGGGACATGGCTACACCTTC
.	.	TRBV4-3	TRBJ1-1	CASSQATDSAPMNTEAFF	TGCGCCAGCAGCCAAGCCACGGACAGCGCCCCTATGAACACTGAAGCTTTCTTT
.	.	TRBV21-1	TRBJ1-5	CASTKKIGRKSGNQPQHF	TGTGCCAGCACCAAAAAAATTGGGAGAAAGAGTGGCAATCAGCCCCAGCATTTT
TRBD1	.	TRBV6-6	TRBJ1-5	CASSYPSGTGDQPQHF	TGTGCCAGCAGTTACCCCTCCGGGACAGGGGATCAGCCCCAGCATTTT
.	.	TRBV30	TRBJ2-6	CAWSEPRAGANVLTF	TGTGCCTGGAGCGAACCCAGGGCCGGGGCCAACGTCCTGACTTTC
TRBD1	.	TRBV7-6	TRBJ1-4	CASSLAGTVRTNEKLFF	TGTGCCAGCAGCTTAGCCGGGACAGTCCGAACTAATGAAAAACTGTTTTTT
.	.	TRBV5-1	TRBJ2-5	CASSSPGETQYF	TGCGCCAGCAGCTCGCCCGGGGAGACCCAGTACTTC
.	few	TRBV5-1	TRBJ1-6	CASSLTAENSPLHF	TGCGCCAGCAGCTTGACAGCGGAGAATTCACCCCTCCACTTT
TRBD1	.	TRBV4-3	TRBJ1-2	CASSQGAGGGYGYTF	TGCGCCAGCAGCCAAGGGGCAGGGGGTGGGTATGGCTACACCTTC
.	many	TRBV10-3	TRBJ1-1	CAISPREGPSEAFF	TGTGCCATCAGCCCCCGGGAGGGACCCTCTGAAGCTTTCTTT
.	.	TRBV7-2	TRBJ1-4	CASSLSTTNEKLFF	TGTGCCAGCAGCTTGAGTACAACTAATGAAAAACTGTTTTTT
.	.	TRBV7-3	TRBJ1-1	CASSLNSQGTEAFF	TGTGCCAGCAGCTTAAACTCTCAGGGCACTGAAGCTTTCTTT
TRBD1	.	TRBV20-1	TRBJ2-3	CSAKDRARAYF	TGCAGTGCTAAAGACAGGGCCCGGGCATATTTT
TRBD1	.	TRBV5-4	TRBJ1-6	CASSQRQGDNSPLHF	TGTGCCAGCAGCCAACGACAGGGGGATAATTCACCCCTCCACTTT
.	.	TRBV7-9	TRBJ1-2	CASSLEGRADGYTF	TGTGCCAGCAGCTTAGAGGGCAGGGCGGATGGCTACACCTTC
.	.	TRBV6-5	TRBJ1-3	CASCGQPNSGNTIYF	TGTGCCAGCTGTGGGCAGCCCAACTCTGGAAACACCATATATTTT
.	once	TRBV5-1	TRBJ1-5	CASSLGTGNQPQHF	TGCGCCAGCAGCTTGGGAACGGGCAATCAGCCCCAGCATTTT
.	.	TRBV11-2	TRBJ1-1	CASSFDRRMNTEAFF	TGTGCCAGCAGCTTTGACAGAAGAATGAACACTGAAGCTTTCTTT
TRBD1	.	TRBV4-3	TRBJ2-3	CASSPAGQGEQYF	TGCGCCAGCAGCCCCGCAGGACAGGGCGAACAGTATTTT
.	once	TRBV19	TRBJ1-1	CASLDRVNTEAFF	TGTGCCTCATTAGACAGAGTGAACACTGAAGCTTTCTTT
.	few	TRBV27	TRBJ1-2	CASSLGGGFGYTF	TGTGCCAGCAGTTTAGGGGGGGGATTCGGCTACACCTTC
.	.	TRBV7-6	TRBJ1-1	CASSPSNTEAFF	TGTGCCAGCAGCCCAAGCAACACTGAAGCTTTCTTT
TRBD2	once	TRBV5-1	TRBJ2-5	CASSLEAGAFETQYF	TGCGCCAGCAGCTTGGAAGCGGGGGCTTTCGAGACCCAGTACTTC
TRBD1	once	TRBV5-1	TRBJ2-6	CASSFQMGTGSSGANVLTF	TGCGCCAGCAGCTTCCAAATGGGGACAGGCAGCTCTGGGGCCAACGTCCTGACTTTC
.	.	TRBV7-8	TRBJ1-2	CASSLGEGRGGYTF	TGTGCCAGCAGCTTAGGAGAGGGAAGAGGGGGCTACACCTTC
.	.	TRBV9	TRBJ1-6	CASSESDRFSPLHF	TGTGCCAGCAGCGAATCTGACAGGTTTTCACCCCTCCACTTT
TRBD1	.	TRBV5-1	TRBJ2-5	CASSLGRTGGLETQYF	TGCGCCAGCAGCTTGGGGAGGACAGGGGGCCTAGAGACCCAGTACTTC
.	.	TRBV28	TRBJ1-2	CASRPVGQDYGYTF	TGTGCCAGCAGGCCGGTGGGCCAGGACTATGGCTACACCTTC
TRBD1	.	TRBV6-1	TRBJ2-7	CASSEGDRGPYEQYF	TGTGCCAGCAGTGAAGGGGACAGGGGGCCGTACGAGCAGTACTTC